Detailed here is one T cell receptor beta chain. In the authors' methods: Amplification with reference gene primers provided the estimates of nucleated cell counts. TCRdb keeps only in-frame clones here, not all; method: immunoSEQ multiplex PCR. The D gene and trimming were derived from the DNA, and the V and J assignments and clone size from that table. This table has about 89,000 clones, roughly 80% appearing once. The entry originates in a study of blood T cell repertoires in COVID-19. Study-wide background: The United States, Italy and Spain were the sources of the acute and convalescent COVID-19 samples. T cells, B-cell-depleted T cells, or PBMCs provided the cDNA or gDNA that served as material.

V dropped 4 bases and J dropped 2 bases, with 12 bases sitting between them. The CDR3 runs to 14 residues. Looked up from germline, CDR1 is LNHDA and CDR2 is SQIVND (reference sequence). What was sequenced was peripheral blood. The TCR originated in a man between 70 and 80 years old with COVID-19, enrolled during active disease. The chain recombines TRBV19 with TRBJ2-7, with a possible D match to TRBD2 (6 bases). Here the CDR3 reads CASSRGETTYEQYF. The CDR3 coding sequence is TGTGCCAGTAGTAGGGGGGAGACGACCTACGAGCAGTACTTC.